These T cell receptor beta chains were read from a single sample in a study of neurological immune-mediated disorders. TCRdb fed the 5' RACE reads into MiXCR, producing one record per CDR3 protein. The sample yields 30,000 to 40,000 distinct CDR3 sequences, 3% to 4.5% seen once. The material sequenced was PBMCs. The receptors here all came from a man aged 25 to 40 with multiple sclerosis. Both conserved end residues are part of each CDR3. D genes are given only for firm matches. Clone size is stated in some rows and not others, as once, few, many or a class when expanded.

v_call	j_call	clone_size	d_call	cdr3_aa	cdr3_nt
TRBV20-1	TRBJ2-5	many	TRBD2	CSARDIRGGPWETQYF	TGCAGTGCTAGAGATATTCGCGGGGGGCCGTGGGAGACCCAGTACTTC
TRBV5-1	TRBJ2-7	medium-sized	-	CASSRDALSYEQYF	TGCGCCAGCAGCCGAGACGCCCTCTCCTACGAGCAGTACTTC
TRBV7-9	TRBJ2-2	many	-	CASSSRVSGELFF	TGTGCCAGCAGCTCCCGTGTTTCCGGGGAGCTGTTTTTT
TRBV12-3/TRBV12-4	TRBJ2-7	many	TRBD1	CASSFRQGAKQYF	TGTGCCAGCAGTTTCAGACAGGGGGCGAAGCAGTACTTC
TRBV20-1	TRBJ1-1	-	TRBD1	CSARTGGWGRNTEAFF	TGCAGTGCTAGGACAGGGGGCTGGGGTCGGAACACTGAAGCTTTCTTT
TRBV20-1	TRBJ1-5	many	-	CSARPRTGNQPQHF	TGCAGTGCCAGACCTCGAACTGGCAATCAGCCCCAGCATTTT
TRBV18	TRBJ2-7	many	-	CASSPTGARPYEQYF	TGTGCCAGCTCACCAACGGGGGCGCGCCCCTACGAGCAGTACTTC
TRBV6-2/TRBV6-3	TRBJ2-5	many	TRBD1	CASRSRQGLGETQYF	TGTGCCAGCAGATCCCGACAGGGCCTCGGGGAGACCCAGTACTTC
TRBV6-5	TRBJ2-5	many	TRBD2	CASSYSGTSGAETQYF	TGTGCCAGCAGTTACTCAGGGACTAGCGGGGCAGAGACCCAGTACTTC
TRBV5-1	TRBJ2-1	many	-	CASSLEGVRVYEQFF	TGCGCCAGCAGCTTGGAAGGGGTGAGGGTTTATGAGCAGTTCTTC
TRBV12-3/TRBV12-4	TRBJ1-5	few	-	CASSFQGPSNQPQNF	TGTGCCAGCAGTTTCCAGGGGCCTAGCAATCAGCCCCAGAATTTT
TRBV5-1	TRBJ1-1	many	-	CASSLVNTEAFF	TGCGCCAGCAGCTTGGTGAACACTGAAGCTTTCTTT
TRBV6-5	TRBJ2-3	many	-	CASSGLAGFTDTQYF	TGTGCCAGCAGTGGACTCGCCGGTTTCACAGATACGCAGTATTTT
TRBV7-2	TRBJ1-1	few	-	CASSLSLAEAFF	TGTGCCAGCAGCTTATCCCTAGCTGAAGCTTTCTTT
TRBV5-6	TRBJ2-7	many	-	CASSPPPGWESYEQYF	TGTGCCAGCAGCCCCCCCCCGGGTTGGGAATCCTACGAGCAGTACTTC
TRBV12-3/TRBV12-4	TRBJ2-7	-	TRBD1	CASSPNRGALYEQYF	TGTGCCAGCAGTCCCAACAGGGGGGCATTGTACGAGCAGTACTTC
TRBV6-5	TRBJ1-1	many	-	CASSYGGNTEAFF	TGTGCCAGCAGTTACGGGGGGAACACTGAAGCTTTCTTT
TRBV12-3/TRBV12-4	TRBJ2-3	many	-	CASSFPGHTRADTQYF	TGTGCCAGCAGTTTCCCGGGACACACGCGGGCAGATACGCAGTATTTT
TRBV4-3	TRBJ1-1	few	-	CASSQGAGAFF	TGCGCCAGCAGCCAAGGGGCTGGAGCTTTCTTT
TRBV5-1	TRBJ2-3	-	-	CASRSGETTDTQYF	TGCGCCAGCAGATCGGGCGAGACCACAGATACGCAGTATTTT
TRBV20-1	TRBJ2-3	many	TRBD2	CSARDSGKGTDTQYF	TGCAGTGCTAGAGATAGCGGGAAGGGCACAGATACGCAGTATTTT
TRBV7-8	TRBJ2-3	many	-	CASSFDRGRSDTQYF	TGTGCCAGCAGCTTCGACCGTGGGCGATCCGATACGCAGTATTTT
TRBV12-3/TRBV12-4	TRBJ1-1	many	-	CASSLARGLVPEAFF	TGTGCCAGCAGTTTAGCGCGAGGATTAGTACCTGAAGCTTTCTTT
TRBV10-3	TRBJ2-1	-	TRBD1	CAISRDRVIEQFF	TGTGCCATCAGCCGGGACAGGGTTATTGAGCAGTTCTTC
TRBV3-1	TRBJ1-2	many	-	CASHGDGTYGYTF	TGTGCCAGCCATGGGGACGGGACCTATGGCTACACCTTC
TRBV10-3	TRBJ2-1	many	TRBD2	CAISPWTSGGAGEQFF	TGTGCCATCAGTCCCTGGACTAGCGGGGGGGCCGGTGAGCAGTTCTTC
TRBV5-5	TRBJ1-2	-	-	CASSLSTDNYGYTF	TGTGCCAGCAGCTTGTCGACAGATAACTATGGCTACACCTTC
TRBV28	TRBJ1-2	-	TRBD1	CASSFSTGALSGYTF	TGTGCCAGCAGTTTCTCGACAGGGGCCCTCTCAGGCTACACCTTC
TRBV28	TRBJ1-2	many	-	CASSFGQFYGYTF	TGTGCCAGCAGTTTCGGACAGTTCTATGGCTACACCTTC
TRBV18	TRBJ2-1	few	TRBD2	CASSPPTGGLNEQFF	TGTGCCAGCTCACCACCCACGGGGGGTTTAAATGAGCAGTTCTTC
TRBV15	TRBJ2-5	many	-	CATSMSQETQYF	TGTGCCACCAGCATGTCACAAGAGACCCAGTACTTC
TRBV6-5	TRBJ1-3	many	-	CASSHDRISRSGNTIYF	TGTGCCAGCAGTCACGACAGGATAAGTCGCTCTGGAAACACCATATATTTT
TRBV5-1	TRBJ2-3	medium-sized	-	CASSLGTISTDTQYF	TGCGCCAGCAGCCTAGGGACCATCAGCACAGATACGCAGTATTTT
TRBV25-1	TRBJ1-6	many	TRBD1	CASAAGTGLGTLHF	TGTGCCAGCGCTGCCGGGACAGGCCTCGGCACCCTCCACTTT
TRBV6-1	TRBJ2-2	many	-	CASWGWRKGTGELFF	TGTGCCAGCTGGGGGTGGCGGAAAGGGACCGGGGAGCTGTTTTTT
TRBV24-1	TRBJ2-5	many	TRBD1	CATSDPLTGGETQYF	TGTGCCACCAGTGATCCTCTAACAGGGGGGGAGACCCAGTACTTC
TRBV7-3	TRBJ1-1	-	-	CANSSPGTEGNTEAFF	TGTGCCAACAGCTCGCCCGGGACGGAAGGGAACACTGAAGCTTTCTTT
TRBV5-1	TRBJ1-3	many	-	CASSLLQGSGNTIYF	TGCGCCAGCAGCTTATTACAGGGAAGCGGAAACACCATATATTTT
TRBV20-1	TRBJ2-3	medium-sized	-	CSAREWVNTQYF	TGCAGTGCTAGAGAATGGGTGAATACGCAGTATTTT
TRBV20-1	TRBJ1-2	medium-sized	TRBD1	CSATAKGTGDGYTF	TGCAGTGCTACCGCAAAGGGGACAGGGGATGGCTACACCTTC
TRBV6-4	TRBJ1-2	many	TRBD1	CASSDSSTGTGPDGYTF	TGTGCCAGCAGTGACTCCAGCACGGGGACAGGGCCCGATGGCTACACCTTC
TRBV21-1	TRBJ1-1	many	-	CASSKKPGARDMNTEAFF	TGTGCCAGCAGCAAAAAACCGGGGGCAAGAGACATGAACACTGAAGCTTTCTTT
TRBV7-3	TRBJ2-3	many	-	CASSPWGVSTDTQYF	TGTGCCAGCAGCCCATGGGGGGTGAGCACAGATACGCAGTATTTT
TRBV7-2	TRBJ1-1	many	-	CASSLGGGANTEAFF	TGTGCCAGCAGCTTAGGCGGGGGTGCGAACACTGAAGCTTTCTTT
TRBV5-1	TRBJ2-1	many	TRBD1	CASSLALPGGGNEQFF	TGCGCCAGCAGCTTGGCCTTGCCAGGGGGTGGCAATGAGCAGTTCTTC
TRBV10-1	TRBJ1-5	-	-	CASSPRGGAQNF	TGCGCCAGCAGTCCGAGGGGGGGAGCCCAGAATTTT
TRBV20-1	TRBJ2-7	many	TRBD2	CSATIRLATTYEQYF	TGCAGTGCTACAATTAGACTAGCTACCACCTACGAGCAGTACTTC
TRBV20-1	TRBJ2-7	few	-	CSARGQSLSYEQYF	TGCAGTGCTAGAGGACAGAGCCTCTCCTACGAGCAGTACTTC
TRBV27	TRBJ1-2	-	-	CASSPGPRIYGYTF	TGTGCCAGCAGCCCGGGGCCTCGGATCTATGGCTACACCTTC
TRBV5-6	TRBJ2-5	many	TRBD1	CASTLIRTGGETQYF	TGTGCCAGCACCCTAATACGGACAGGGGGAGAGACCCAGTACTTC
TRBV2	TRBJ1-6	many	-	CASSEAGRDSPLHF	TGTGCCAGCAGTGAAGCGGGACGGGATTCACCCCTCCACTTT
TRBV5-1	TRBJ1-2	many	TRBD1	CASSFDRGGYTF	TGCGCCAGCAGCTTCGACAGGGGTGGCTACACCTTC
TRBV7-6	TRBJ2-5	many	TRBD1	CASSLEGQQETQYF	TGTGCCAGCAGCTTAGAGGGACAGCAAGAGACCCAGTACTTC
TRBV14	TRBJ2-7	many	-	CASSQGGVPHEQYF	TGTGCCAGCAGCCAAGGAGGGGTCCCCCACGAGCAGTACTTC
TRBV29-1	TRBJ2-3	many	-	CSVTPLTDTQYF	TGCAGCGTTACCCCGCTTACAGATACGCAGTATTTT
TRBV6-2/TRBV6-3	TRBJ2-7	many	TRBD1	CASSYRQGTHEQYF	TGTGCCAGCAGTTACAGACAGGGGACCCACGAGCAGTACTTC
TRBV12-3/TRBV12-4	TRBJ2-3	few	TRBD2	CASRNSGPSTDTQYF	TGTGCCAGCAGAAATAGCGGGCCTAGCACAGATACGCAGTATTTT